This TCR beta chain was obtained from a study of cytomegalovirus exposure and HLA in healthy donors. Study-wide background: Of all 398 donors who were genotyped, around 79% belonged to the Caucasian-associated ancestry cluster. Study-level points and caveats: Later analysis suggested links between common viral pathogens and several top significant clusters. Immune exposure information comprised only CMV serostatus.

A word on this clone: Its antigen remains unidentified.

PCR amplification relied on 60 Vbeta primers (plus 13 Jbeta primers). The protocol was immunoSEQ multiplex PCR, while the TCRdb copy is restricted to in-frame clones and leaves out a portion. The data contain over 150,000 clones, around four fifths of them singletons. Germline V lookup: CDR1 SNHLY, CDR2 FYNNEI. The CDR3 is 13 residues long. Trimming cost V 5 bases and J 4 bases, with 11 bases left between them. The source is a male donor in good health and CMV-seropositive. This sequence joins TRBV2 and TRBJ2-5, with D perhaps matching TRBD2 (5 bases). The source material was PBMCs. CDR3 bases: TGTGCCAGCAGTTTCGACTACACAGAGACCCAGTACTTC. Its translation: CASSFDYTETQYF.